The source of this T cell receptor (beta chain) is a study of blood T cell repertoires in COVID-19. Background on the study: The United States, Italy and Spain were the sources of the acute and convalescent COVID-19 samples.

Those enrolled, adults aged roughly 18 to 90 years, came from roughly 23 US areas. Self-reported history from a screening survey and questionnaire set each donor's cohort. The junction had 8 bases not matched to a gene; V was cut back by 6 bases and J by 3 bases. CDR1 and CDR2 from the germline V gene are MNHEY and SVGAGI. This CDR3 spans 14 amino acids. Profiled with immunoSEQ multiplex PCR; TCRdb holds only in-frame clones, not every one. Here the sample spans about 250,000 clones, 80% to 90% being singletons. The sequence derives from a man aged 18 to 35 who had recovered from COVID-19. The sample was PBMCs or T cells enriched from blood (not recorded which). The chain employs TRBV6-5 and TRBJ2-7, with 7 positions matching TRBD1. The CDR3 sequence is CASRPLTGIYEQYF. Here the CDR3 DNA reads TGTGCCAGCAGACCGCTGACAGGGATCTACGAGCAGTACTTC.